Listed below are T cell receptor beta chains from one sample, sequenced in a study of Ad26.COV2.S vaccination and SARS-CoV-2 variants. Sequencing was performed with immunoSEQ multiplex PCR; in TCRdb, only in-frame clones are kept and a portion is missing. The sample records over 250,000 clones, roughly 86% being singletons. Source: peripheral blood, taken in a trial of Ad26.COV2.S vaccine versus placebo. These receptors were taken from a person between 18 and 65 years old who received the Ad26.COV2.S COVID-19 vaccine or a placebo. Both conserved end residues are part of each CDR3. The order of the fields is clone size, J gene, CDR3 length, D gene, V gene, CDR3 protein, CDR3 DNA. The D gene is left open where the match is weak. For some rows the clone size is stated as once, few or many, or as a class when expanded; others skip it.

once | TRBJ1-4 | 13 | - | TRBV4-1 | CASSQRRREKLFF | TGCGCCAGCAGCCAAAGGAGACGCGAAAAACTGTTTTTT
- | TRBJ1-5 | 14 | TRBD1 | TRBV6-5 | CASSPGQSNQPQHF | TGTGCCAGCAGTCCGGGACAGAGCAATCAGCCCCAGCATTTT
- | TRBJ1-1 | 14 | TRBD1 | TRBV20-1 | CSASGDRGNTEAFF | TGCAGTGCTAGTGGGGACAGGGGAAACACTGAAGCTTTCTTT
- | TRBJ1-1 | 14 | - | TRBV6-1 | CASSSQALNAEAFF | TGTGCCAGCAGTTCCCAGGCTCTCAATGCTGAAGCTTTCTTT
- | TRBJ2-7 | 14 | TRBD2 | TRBV6-5 | CASSSTSGSGEQYF | TGTGCCAGCAGTTCGACTAGCGGGAGTGGGGAGCAGTACTTC
- | TRBJ1-2 | 13 | - | TRBV6-5 | CASSPTENYGYTF | TGTGCCAGCAGCCCCACAGAGAACTATGGCTACACCTTC
- | TRBJ1-1 | 13 | TRBD1 | TRBV12-3/TRBV12-4 | CASSLDRGTEAFF | TGTGCCAGCAGTTTAGACAGGGGTACTGAAGCTTTCTTT
once | TRBJ2-1 | 16 | - | TRBV7-8 | CASSLVSRVPYNEQFF | TGTGCCAGCAGCTTAGTTTCCAGGGTCCCCTACAATGAGCAGTTCTTC
- | TRBJ1-4 | 11 | - | TRBV20-1 | CSARGREKLFF | TGCAGTGCCCGGGGTCGGGAAAAACTGTTTTTT
- | TRBJ2-1 | 15 | - | TRBV11-3 | CASSLGPSTYNEQFF | TGTGCCAGCAGCTTAGGGCCCTCTACCTACAATGAGCAGTTCTTC
- | TRBJ2-1 | 15 | TRBD2 | TRBV25-1 | CASEGGTSGYNEQFF | TGTGCCAGCGAGGGGGGGACTAGCGGCTACAATGAGCAGTTCTTC
- | TRBJ2-3 | 11 | - | TRBV5-1 | CASKHTDTQYF | TGCGCCAGCAAGCACACAGATACGCAGTATTTT
- | TRBJ1-6 | 15 | - | TRBV6-5 | CASSTGTFLNSPLHF | TGTGCCAGCAGTACCGGGACATTTCTCAATTCACCCCTCCACTTT
- | TRBJ1-4 | 13 | - | TRBV6-5 | CASRLGTNEKLFF | TGTGCCAGCAGACTAGGGACTAATGAAAAACTGTTTTTT
- | TRBJ2-1 | 16 | TRBD2 | TRBV19 | CASSRVLAGGYNEQFF | TGTGCCAGTAGCCGAGTCCTAGCGGGAGGGTACAATGAGCAGTTCTTC
- | TRBJ2-7 | 14 | TRBD2 | TRBV5-6 | CASSPGTSGYEQYF | TGTGCCAGCAGCCCCGGGACTAGCGGCTACGAGCAGTACTTC
- | TRBJ2-2 | 18 | TRBD1 | TRBV5-1 | CASSLWWRQGANTGELFF | TGCGCCAGCAGCTTGTGGTGGAGACAGGGGGCGAACACCGGGGAGCTGTTTTTT
- | TRBJ1-2 | 14 | TRBD1 | TRBV28 | CASSWTGGFYGYTF | TGTGCCAGCAGTTGGACAGGGGGATTCTATGGCTACACCTTC
- | TRBJ1-2 | 18 | - | TRBV5-4 | CASSPGSTRNPPGLGYTF | TGTGCCAGCAGCCCCGGGTCCACGAGGAACCCCCCGGGATTGGGCTACACCTTC
- | TRBJ2-1 | 13 | - | TRBV3-1/TRBV3-2 | CASSQEGVYEQFF | TGTGCCAGCAGCCAAGAAGGGGTCTATGAGCAGTTCTTC
- | TRBJ1-5 | 20 | - | TRBV4-2 | CASSQEEPGTDYMSNQPQHF | TGTGCCAGCAGCCAAGAGGAACCCGGGACCGACTATATGAGCAATCAGCCCCAGCATTTT
- | TRBJ1-2 | 13 | - | TRBV5-4 | CASSLRGVESYTF | TGTGCCAGCAGCTTGAGAGGGGTCGAATCCTACACCTTC